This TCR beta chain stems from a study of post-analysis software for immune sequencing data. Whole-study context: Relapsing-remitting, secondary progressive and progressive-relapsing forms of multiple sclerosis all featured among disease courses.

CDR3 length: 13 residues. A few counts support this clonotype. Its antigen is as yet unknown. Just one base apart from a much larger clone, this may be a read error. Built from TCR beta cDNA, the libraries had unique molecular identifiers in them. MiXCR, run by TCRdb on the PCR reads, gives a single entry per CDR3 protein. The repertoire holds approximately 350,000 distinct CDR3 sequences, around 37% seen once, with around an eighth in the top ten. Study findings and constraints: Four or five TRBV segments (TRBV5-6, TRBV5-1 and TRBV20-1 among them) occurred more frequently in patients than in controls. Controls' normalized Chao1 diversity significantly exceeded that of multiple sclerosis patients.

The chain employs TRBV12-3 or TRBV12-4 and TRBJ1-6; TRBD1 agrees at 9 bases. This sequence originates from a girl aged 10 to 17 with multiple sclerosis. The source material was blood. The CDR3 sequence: CAGSWDRDSPLHF. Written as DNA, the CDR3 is TGTGCCGGCAGTTGGGACAGGGATTCACCCCTCCACTTT.